A single sample is the source of the 10 T cell receptor beta chains below, sequenced in a study of early T cells in non-severe SARS-CoV-2 infection (dated by TCRdb to the early 2020s). The method was 5' RACE. Sequenced on a NextSeq 500. In TCRdb, the public reads were trimmed at Q25 with fastp and aligned with MiXCR, with productive beta chains retained. Entries that share a CDR3 protein sequence are merged under the most common genes and DNA. Across this sample there are tens of thousands of distinct CDR3 sequences, with over 9% seen only once. More than 10% of the sample is taken by the ten largest. The starting material was whole blood, obtained at baseline. The source is an adult who was a healthcare worker with PCR-confirmed SARS-CoV-2 infection or an uninfected control (not recorded which).

The genes are TRBV7-8 and TRBJ1-5, with 7 bases identical to TRBD1. The CDR3 has 14 amino acids. In germline, CDR1 is SGHVS, CDR2 FQNEAQ. The J segment lost 2 bases and the V segment lost 5 bases, leaving 3 bases of the junction unmatched. CDR3 sequence: CASSSTGGNQPQHF. The CDR3 bases are TGTGCCAGCAGCAGCACAGGGGGCAATCAGCCCCAGCATTTT.

V gene TRBV28 combines with J gene TRBJ2-7; D call uncertain. Germline V gives CDR1 MDHEN, CDR2 SYDVKM. CDR3 size: 11 residues. V was shortened by 7 bases and J by 7 bases, with 11 bases between the two germline ends. CDR3 DNA sequence: TGTGCCAGCACGAAAGGGCGGGAGCAGTACTTC. As protein: CASTKGREQYF.

The genes are TRBV27 and TRBJ2-3; 9 nucleotides agree with TRBD2. The germline V gene encodes CDR1 MNHEY and CDR2 SMNVEV (reference sequence). The length of the CDR3 is 14 residues. V trimming: 8 bases; J trimming: 4 bases; junction bases outside the gene matches: 7. CDR3 sequence: CASGGTSLADTQYF. CDR3 DNA sequence: TGTGCCAGCGGCGGGACTAGCTTGGCAGATACGCAGTATTTT.

CDR3 residues: CSARDPVTGQRAFF. In DNA form, the CDR3 reads TGCAGTGCTAGAGATCCGGTAACTGGACAGAGAGCTTTCTTT. The chain recombines TRBV20-1 with TRBJ1-1; weak D call: TRBD1 (6 bases). The CDR3 sequence is 14 residues long. CDR1 and CDR2 (germline): DFQATT, SNEGSKA (reference sequence). The germline V and J ends were trimmed by 0 bases and 10 bases, with 18 bases remaining between them.

To note about this clonotype: Relative to the germline gene, one junction end is altered; a read error may explain this. The chain links TRBV6-5 to TRBJ1-6; D uncertain. CDR3 length: 17 amino acids. The germline V gene has CDR1 MNHEY and CDR2 SVGAGI. Written as DNA, the CDR3 is TGTGCCAGCAGTACGTCACATAGCCTCCACAATAATTCATCCCTCCACTTT. Amino acids: CASSTSHSLHNNSSLHF.

This clonotype was observed a handful of times. The gene calls are TRBV28 and TRBJ1-1; the match to TRBD1 covers 7 bases. The ends lost 11 bases at V and 0 bases at J; junction bases unmatched: 6. Germline CDR1 and CDR2: MDHEN and SYDVKM. There are 13 residues in the CDR3. CDR3 amino acids: CAEQGRLNTEAFF. The CDR3 region has the DNA TGTGCCGAACAGGGGCGCCTGAACACTGAAGCTTTCTTT.

The chain has TRBV9 and TRBJ1-6, with TRBD1 matching 7 bases. Germline-derived CDR1 and CDR2 are SGDLS and YYNGEE. The CDR3 has 14 amino acids. Trimming cost V 2 bases and J 7 bases; bases outside gene matches: 3. The CDR3 region is CASSVRGDNSPLHF. Written as DNA, the CDR3 is TGTGCCAGCAGCGTCAGGGGGGACAATTCACCCCTCCACTTT.

This clonotype has a handful of counts. The chain is built from TRBV12-3 or TRBV12-4 and TRBJ1-6; 7 bases line up with TRBD1. There are 14 residues in the CDR3. With V trimmed by 6 bases and J by 6 bases, 5 bases remained unmatched. CDR3 sequence (DNA): TGTGCCAGCAGCCTAGGGGGCTCTAATTCACCCCTCCACTTT. Its protein is CASSLGGSNSPLHF.

The genes are TRBV9 and TRBJ2-5; D is tentatively TRBD1 or TRBD2 (6 bases each). The germline V gene has CDR1 SGDLS and CDR2 YYNGEE. The CDR3 is 18 residues long. V was trimmed by 2 bases and J by 5 bases, leaving 25 bases between them. DNA for the CDR3: TGTGCCAGCAGCGTTAGTGTCGGTCGGGGGCTACTCCAGGAGACCCAGTACTTC. This translates into CASSVSVGRGLLQETQYF.

This clonotype was seen more than once but under ten times. The J gene is TRBJ2-3, the V gene TRBV7-3; D unclear. Trimming left V 2 bases short and J 4 bases short, with 10 bases between. Germline CDR1 is SGHTA and CDR2 is FQGTGA. CDR3 length equals 14 residues. The CDR3, as DNA: TGTGCCAGCAGCTTAGCGCTGAGTGCAGATACGCAGTATTTT. It specifies CASSLALSADTQYF.